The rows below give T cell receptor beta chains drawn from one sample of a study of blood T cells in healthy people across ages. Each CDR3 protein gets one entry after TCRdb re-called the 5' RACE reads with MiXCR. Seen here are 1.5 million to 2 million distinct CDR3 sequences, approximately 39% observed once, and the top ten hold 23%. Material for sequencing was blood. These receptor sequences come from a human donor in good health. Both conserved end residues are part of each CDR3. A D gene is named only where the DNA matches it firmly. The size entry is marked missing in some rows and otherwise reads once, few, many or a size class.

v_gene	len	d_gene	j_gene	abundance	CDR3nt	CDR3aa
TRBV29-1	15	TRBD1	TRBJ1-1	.	TGCAGCGTTTGGGAGAGGGCAGGGGGCTTCACTGAAGCTTTCTTT	CSVWERAGGFTEAFF
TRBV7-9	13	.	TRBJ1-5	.	TGTGCCAGCAGCCCCGGTTTTGGACAGCCCCAGCATTTT	CASSPGFGQPQHF
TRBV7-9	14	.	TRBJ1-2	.	TGTGCCAGCAGCTCGGACTGGAACCGCTATGGCTACACCTTC	CASSSDWNRYGYTF
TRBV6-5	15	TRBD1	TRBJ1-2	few	TGTGCCAGCAGTTACAGAACAGGGGTTCCTTATGGCTACACCTTC	CASSYRTGVPYGYTF
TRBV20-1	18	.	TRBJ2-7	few	TGCAGTGCTAGAGGAGGGGCCAGAACGGCTGCAAGCTCCTACGAGCAGTACTTC	CSARGGARTAASSYEQYF
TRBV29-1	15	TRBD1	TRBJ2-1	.	TGCAGCGTTGAGGGGTCAGGGGGAGCCTACAATGAGCAGTTCTTC	CSVEGSGGAYNEQFF
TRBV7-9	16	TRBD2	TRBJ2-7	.	TGTGCCAGCAGCAGGACTAGCGGGGGGTTCTCCTACGAGCAGTACTTC	CASSRTSGGFSYEQYF
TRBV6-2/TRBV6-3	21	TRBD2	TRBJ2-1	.	TGTGCCAGCAGTCGAACCCGGGGACTAGCGGCCCTAAGGGGATCCTACAATGAGCAGTTCTTC	CASSRTRGLAALRGSYNEQFF
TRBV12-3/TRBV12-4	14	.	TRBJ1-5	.	TGTGCCAGCAGTTTGCAAGGGGTTTATCAGCCCCAGCATTTT	CASSLQGVYQPQHF
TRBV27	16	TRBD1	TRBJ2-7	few	TGTGCCAGCAGTTTCTTGGGACAGGGGTTCCCCTACGAGCAGTACTTC	CASSFLGQGFPYEQYF
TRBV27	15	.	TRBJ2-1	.	TGTGCCAGCAGTTTATCAGCGGCAAACTACAATGAGCAGTTCTTC	CASSLSAANYNEQFF
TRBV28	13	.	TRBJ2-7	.	TGTGCCAGCAGTTTGGGGGCGCCACGCGAGCAGTACTTC	CASSLGAPREQYF
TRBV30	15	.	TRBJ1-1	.	TGTGCCTGGAGTGTTCGCAGGGAGCGTATCACTGAAGCTTTCTTT	CAWSVRRERITEAFF
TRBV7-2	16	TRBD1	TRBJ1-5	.	TGTGCCAGCAGCTGGGGACCGGGACAGGGAGGTCGGCCCCAGCATTTT	CASSWGPGQGGRPQHF
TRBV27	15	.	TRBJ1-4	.	TGTGCCAGCAGTTTCGGCAGGGGATATAATGAAAAACTGTTTTTT	CASSFGRGYNEKLFF
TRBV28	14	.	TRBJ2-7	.	TGTGCCAGCAGTTTTCAGGGGCCTTCCTACGAGCAGTACTTC	CASSFQGPSYEQYF
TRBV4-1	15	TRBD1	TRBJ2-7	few	TGTGCCAGCAGTCAAACGGGACAGGGTAGCTACGAGCAGTACTTC	CASSQTGQGSYEQYF
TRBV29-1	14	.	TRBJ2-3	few	TGCAGCGCTGGAGCTACCACTAGCACAGATACGCAGTATTTT	CSAGATTSTDTQYF
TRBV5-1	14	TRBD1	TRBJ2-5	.	TGCGCCAGCAGCTCCGGGACAGGGTATTGGGAGCAGTACTTC	CASSSGTGYWEQYF
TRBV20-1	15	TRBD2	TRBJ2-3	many	TGCAGTGCTAGAGGAGCGGGGGGGCGTGGAGATACGCAGTATTTT	CSARGAGGRGDTQYF
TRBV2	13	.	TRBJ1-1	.	TGTGCCAGATCCTCGAGGGTAGGAACTGAAGCTTTCTTT	CARSSRVGTEAFF
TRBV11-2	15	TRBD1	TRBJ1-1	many	TGTGCCAGCAGCTTAGAGGAGACAGGGGGCTATGAAGCTTTCTTT	CASSLEETGGYEAFF
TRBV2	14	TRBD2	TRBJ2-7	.	TGTGCCAGCAGTGAAGACGGGGGGATCTACGAGCAGTACTTC	CASSEDGGIYEQYF
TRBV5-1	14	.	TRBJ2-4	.	TGCGCCAGCAGCCCGAGACAGACTCAGGACATTCAGTACTTC	CASSPRQTQDIQYF
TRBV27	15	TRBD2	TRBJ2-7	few	TGTGCCAGCAGTCTACGCGGCGGGGGGATCTACGAGCAGTACTTC	CASSLRGGGIYEQYF